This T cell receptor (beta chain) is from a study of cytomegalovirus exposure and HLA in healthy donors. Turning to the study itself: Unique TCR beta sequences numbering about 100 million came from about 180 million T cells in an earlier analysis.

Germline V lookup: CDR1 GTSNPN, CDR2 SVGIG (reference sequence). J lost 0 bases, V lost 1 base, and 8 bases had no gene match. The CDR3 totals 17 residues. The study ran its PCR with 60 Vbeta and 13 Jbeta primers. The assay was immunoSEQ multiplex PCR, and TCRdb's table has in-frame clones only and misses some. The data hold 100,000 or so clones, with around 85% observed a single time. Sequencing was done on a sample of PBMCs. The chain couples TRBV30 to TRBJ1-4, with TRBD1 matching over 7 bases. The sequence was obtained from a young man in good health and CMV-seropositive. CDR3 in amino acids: CAWSGVPGQTTNEKLFF. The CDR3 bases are TGTGCCTGGAGTGGAGTCCCGGGACAGACAACTAATGAAAAACTGTTTTTT. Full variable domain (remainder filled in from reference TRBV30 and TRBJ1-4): SQTIHQWPATLVQPVGSPLSLECTVEGTSNPNLYWYRQAAGRGLQLLFYSVGIGQISSEVPQNLSASRPQDRQFILSSKKLLLSDSGFYLCAWSGVPGQTTNEKLFFGSGTQLSVL.